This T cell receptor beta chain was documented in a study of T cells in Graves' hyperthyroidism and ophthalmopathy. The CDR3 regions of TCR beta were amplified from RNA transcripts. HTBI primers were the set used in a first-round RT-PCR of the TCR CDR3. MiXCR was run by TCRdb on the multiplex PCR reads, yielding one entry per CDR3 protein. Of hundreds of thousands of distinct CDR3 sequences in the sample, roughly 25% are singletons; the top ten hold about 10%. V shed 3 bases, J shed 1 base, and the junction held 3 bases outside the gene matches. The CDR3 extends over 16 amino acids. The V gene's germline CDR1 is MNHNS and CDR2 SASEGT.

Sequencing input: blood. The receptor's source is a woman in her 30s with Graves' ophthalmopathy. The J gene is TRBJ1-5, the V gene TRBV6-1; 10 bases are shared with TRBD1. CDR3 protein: CASSDRTGGSNQPQHF. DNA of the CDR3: TGTGCCAGCAGTGATAGGACAGGGGGAAGCAATCAGCCCCAGCATTTT.